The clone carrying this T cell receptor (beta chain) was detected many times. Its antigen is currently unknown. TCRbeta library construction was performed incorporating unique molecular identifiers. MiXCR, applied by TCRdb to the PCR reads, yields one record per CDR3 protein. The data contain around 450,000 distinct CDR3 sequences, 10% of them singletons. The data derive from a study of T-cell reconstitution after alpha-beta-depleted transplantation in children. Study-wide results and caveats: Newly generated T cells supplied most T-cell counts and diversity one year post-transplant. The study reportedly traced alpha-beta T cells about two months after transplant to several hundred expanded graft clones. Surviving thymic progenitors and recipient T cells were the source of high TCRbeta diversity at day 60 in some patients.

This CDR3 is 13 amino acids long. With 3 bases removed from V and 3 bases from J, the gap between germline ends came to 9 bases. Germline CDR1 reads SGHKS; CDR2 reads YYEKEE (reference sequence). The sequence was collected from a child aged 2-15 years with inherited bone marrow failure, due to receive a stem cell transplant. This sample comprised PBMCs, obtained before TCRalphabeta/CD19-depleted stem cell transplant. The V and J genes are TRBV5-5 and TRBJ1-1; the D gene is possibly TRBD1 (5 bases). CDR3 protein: CASSSQDYTEAFF. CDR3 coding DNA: TGTGCCAGCAGCTCACAGGATTACACTGAAGCTTTCTTT.